This TCR beta chain was profiled in a study of cytomegalovirus exposure and HLA in healthy donors. Concerning this clone itself: What it binds is unknown.

Broader study findings: Most of the TCR beta V segments (in an earlier analysis) were productive either about 87% or about 30% of the time.

PCR involved 60 Vbeta and 13 Jbeta primers. Sequencing used immunoSEQ multiplex PCR; TCRdb keeps in-frame clones, though not all of them. Of fewer than 200,000 clones in the sample, roughly 70% are singletons; the top ten hold approximately 1.5%. The V segment lost 6 bases and the J segment 6 bases; nucleotides outside the gene matches: 9. The CDR3 loop spans 14 amino acids. CDR1 MDHEN and CDR2 SYDVKM come from the germline V gene. The sequenced material came from PBMCs. This receptor was taken from a girl between 5 and 17 years old in good health and CMV-seronegative. The chain employs TRBV28 and TRBJ2-3; 7 nucleotides match TRBD1. The CDR3 protein is CASRTGVPGDTQYF. The CDR3 DNA follows: TGTGCCAGCAGAACAGGGGTTCCGGGGGATACGCAGTATTTT.